This T cell receptor beta chain was recorded in a study of blood T cell repertoires in COVID-19. About the study: T cells, B-cell-depleted T cells, or PBMCs provided the cDNA or gDNA that served as material.

The CDR3 loop spans 15 amino acids. In germline, CDR1 is SEHNR, CDR2 FQNEAQ (reference sequence). V lost 4 bases and J lost 0, with 10 bases in between. In the original processing: Estimated nucleated cell counts came from reference gene primer amplification. The table came from immunoSEQ multiplex PCR; TCRdb's copy has only in-frame clones and leaves some out. That table supplies the V and J calls and clone size; D and trimming were determined from the DNA. The profile shows about 300,000 clones, more than 70% of them singletons. The sequence came from a woman in her fifties or sixties with acute or convalescent COVID-19. Sequences were obtained from peripheral blood. This chain joins TRBV7-9 and TRBJ1-3; no firm D call. The CDR3 is CASSSEMSSGNTIYF. CDR3 nucleotides: TGTGCCAGCAGCTCCGAGATGAGCTCTGGAAACACCATATATTTT.